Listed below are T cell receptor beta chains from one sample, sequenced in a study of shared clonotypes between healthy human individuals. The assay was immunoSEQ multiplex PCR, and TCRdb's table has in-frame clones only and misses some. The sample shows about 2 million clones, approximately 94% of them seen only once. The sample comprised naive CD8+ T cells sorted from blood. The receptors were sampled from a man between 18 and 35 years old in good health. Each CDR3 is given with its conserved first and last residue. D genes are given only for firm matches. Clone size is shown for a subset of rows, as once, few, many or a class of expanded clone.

CDR3: CASSLTVGTEAFF
DNA: TGTGCCAGTAGCTTAACTGTTGGCACTGAAGCTTTCTTT
D: -
V: TRBV19
size: -
J: TRBJ1-1

CDR3: CASSLYPGANTGELFF
DNA: TGTGCCAGCAGTTTATACCCAGGTGCGAACACCGGGGAGCTGTTTTTT
D: -
V: TRBV28
size: once
J: TRBJ2-2

CDR3: CASSPGLLNEQFF
DNA: TGTGCCAGCAGCCCGGGACTACTCAATGAGCAGTTCTTC
D: TRBD2
V: TRBV6-5
size: -
J: TRBJ2-1

CDR3: CASSLILGGEQYF
DNA: TGTGCCAGCAGCCTTATACTTGGGGGCGAGCAGTACTTC
D: -
V: TRBV7-3
size: -
J: TRBJ2-7

CDR3: CASSQDGGTALTDTQYF
DNA: TGCGCCAGCAGCCAAGATGGGGGGACAGCCCTCACAGATACGCAGTATTTT
D: -
V: TRBV4-3
size: -
J: TRBJ2-3

CDR3: CASMSPSSYNEQFF
DNA: TGTGCCAGCATGTCTCCGAGCTCCTACAATGAGCAGTTCTTC
D: -
V: TRBV28
size: -
J: TRBJ2-1

CDR3: CASTEPGQGNEQYF
DNA: TGTGCCAGCACCGAACCGGGACAGGGCAACGAGCAGTACTTC
D: TRBD1
V: TRBV6-1
size: -
J: TRBJ2-7

CDR3: CASSVGGGTYEAFF
DNA: TGTGCCAGCAGCGTAGGCGGGGGGACCTATGAAGCTTTCTTT
D: -
V: TRBV9
size: -
J: TRBJ1-1

CDR3: CAWSVELGVANEQYF
DNA: TGTGCCTGGAGTGTAGAACTAGGGGTAGCAAACGAGCAGTACTTC
D: -
V: TRBV30
size: -
J: TRBJ2-7

CDR3: CASSESGPYEQYF
DNA: TGCGCCAGCAGTGAGTCGGGCCCATACGAGCAGTACTTC
D: -
V: TRBV10-2
size: -
J: TRBJ2-7

CDR3: CSDPDRESTRGEAFF
DNA: TGCAGCGACCCCGACCGCGAATCCACACGGGGTGAAGCTTTCTTT
D: -
V: TRBV29-1
size: -
J: TRBJ1-1

CDR3: CASSEDARIYSTYEQYF
DNA: TGTGCCAGCAGTGAAGACGCGCGGATCTACAGCACCTACGAGCAGTACTTC
D: -
V: TRBV6-1
size: -
J: TRBJ2-7

CDR3: CASSQDLHGNQPQHF
DNA: TGCGCCAGCAGCCAAGATTTACATGGCAATCAGCCCCAGCATTTT
D: -
V: TRBV4-3
size: -
J: TRBJ1-5

CDR3: CASSVRWGEETQYF
DNA: TGTGCCAGCAGCGTCCGTTGGGGGGAAGAGACCCAGTACTTC
D: -
V: TRBV7-6
size: -
J: TRBJ2-5

CDR3: CASSLVGTLNEQFF
DNA: TGTGCCAGCAGCTTAGTAGGTACCCTCAATGAGCAGTTCTTC
D: -
V: TRBV7-9
size: -
J: TRBJ2-1

CDR3: CASSLRVSGRTYEQYF
DNA: TGTGCCAGCAGCTTACGGGTTAGCGGGAGAACCTACGAGCAGTACTTC
D: TRBD2
V: TRBV7-2
size: -
J: TRBJ2-7

CDR3: CASSFPGVYEQYF
DNA: TGCGCCAGCAGCTTCCCAGGGGTCTACGAGCAGTACTTC
D: -
V: TRBV5-1
size: -
J: TRBJ2-7